This is a list of T cell receptor beta chains from one sample in a study of technical replicates of blood from several donors. Only in-frame clones appear in the TCRdb table, and some are missing; sequencing was by immunoSEQ multiplex PCR. The sample lists some 15,000 clones; over 75% were seen once. The specimen was PBMCs. These receptors were obtained from a human donor in good health. CDR3s include the opening cysteine and the closing phenylalanine or tryptophan. A D gene is named only where the DNA matches it firmly. Rows give clone size only sometimes, using once, few, many, or a class for an expanded clone.

D	V	size	J	CDR3	DNA
.	TRBV5-1	.	TRBJ1-1	CASSSSGVRTEAFF	TGCGCCAGCAGCTCTTCAGGGGTTCGCACTGAAGCTTTCTTT
.	TRBV4-1	.	TRBJ2-3	CASSQPTRRLDTQYF	TGCGCCAGCAGCCAACCCACTAGGAGGTTGGATACGCAGTATTTT
TRBD2	TRBV5-1	.	TRBJ2-2	CASSYRGGLSTTGELFF	TGCGCCAGCAGCTACCGGGGGGGGCTATCGACCACCGGGGAGCTGTTTTTT
.	TRBV18	.	TRBJ2-7	CASSPTGTYEQYF	TGTGCCAGCTCACCCACAGGAACCTACGAGCAGTACTTC
.	TRBV5-1	once	TRBJ2-7	CASSLDTEQYF	TGCGCCAGCAGCTTGGACACCGAGCAGTACTTC
.	TRBV5-1	.	TRBJ2-7	CASSLITGPSSYEQYF	TGCGCCAGCAGCTTGATAACAGGTCCCTCCTCCTACGAGCAGTACTTC
TRBD2	TRBV2	.	TRBJ2-3	CASSALGTTSYTDTQYF	TGTGCCAGCAGTGCCCTAGGGACTACCTCCTACACAGATACGCAGTATTTT
.	TRBV2	.	TRBJ2-1	CASRKLDEQFF	TGTGCCAGCAGGAAATTAGATGAGCAGTTCTTC
.	TRBV27	.	TRBJ1-5	CASSPRRGGPQHF	TGTGCCAGCAGTCCGCGGCGGGGGGGGCCCCAGCATTTT
TRBD2	TRBV6-1	.	TRBJ2-1	CASSGAGGPDEQFF	TGTGCCAGCAGTGGAGCGGGAGGGCCCGATGAGCAGTTCTTC
.	TRBV28	.	TRBJ2-6	CASSSTGSGANVLTF	TGTGCCAGCAGTTCCACAGGGTCGGGGGCCAACGTCCTGACTTTC
.	TRBV19	.	TRBJ2-5	CASSIGSQETQYF	TGTGCCAGTAGTATAGGCAGCCAAGAGACCCAGTACTTC
TRBD2	TRBV4-1	.	TRBJ2-3	CASSQDPGLETDTQYF	TGCGCCAGCAGCCAAGACCCGGGACTAGAAACAGATACGCAGTATTTT
TRBD1	TRBV5-1	.	TRBJ2-7	CASSLVSGQGSYEQYF	TGCGCCAGCAGCTTGGTGTCGGGACAGGGTTCCTACGAGCAGTACTTC
TRBD1	TRBV5-1	.	TRBJ1-4	CASSLVGQGAEKLFF	TGCGCCAGCAGCTTGGTAGGACAGGGGGCTGAAAAACTGTTTTTT
.	TRBV28	.	TRBJ1-1	CASSQEGRAPGAFF	TGTGCCAGCAGCCAAGAGGGGAGGGCCCCGGGCGCTTTCTTT
.	TRBV27	once	TRBJ1-2	CASSTHGGGYTF	TGTGCCAGCAGTACCCACGGGGGTGGCTACACCTTC
.	TRBV28	.	TRBJ2-1	CASSLQGAGEQFF	TGTGCCAGCAGTTTACAGGGTGCCGGTGAGCAGTTCTTC
TRBD1	TRBV6-1	.	TRBJ2-2	CATPLGQPNTGELFF	TGTGCCACCCCATTGGGACAGCCGAACACCGGGGAGCTGTTTTTT
TRBD2	TRBV5-6	.	TRBJ2-7	CASRPSGALSYEQYF	TGTGCCAGCAGGCCGAGCGGGGCCCTTTCCTACGAGCAGTACTTC
.	TRBV7-3	once	TRBJ2-1	CASSSFRDTLFF	TGTGCCAGCAGTTCCTTCCGGGACACTTTGTTCTTC
.	TRBV13	.	TRBJ2-7	CASSLGPRSSYEQYF	TGTGCCAGCAGCTTAGGGCCTAGGAGCTCCTACGAGCAGTACTTC
TRBD2	TRBV6-1	.	TRBJ2-7	CASSEELAGSYEQYF	TGTGCCAGCAGTGAAGAACTAGCGGGATCCTACGAGCAGTACTTC
TRBD1	TRBV11-3	.	TRBJ2-6	CASSSPGTGSSGANVLTF	TGTGCCAGCAGCTCACCCGGGACAGGGTCTTCTGGGGCCAACGTCCTGACTTTC
.	TRBV7-6	.	TRBJ2-5	CASSLEGGRDETQYF	TGTGCCAGCAGCTTAGAGGGGGGGCGCGATGAGACCCAGTACTTC
.	TRBV5-4	.	TRBJ1-1	CASSLAGISGAFF	TGTGCCAGCAGCTTGGCAGGGATTTCGGGAGCTTTCTTT
TRBD2	TRBV5-4	.	TRBJ2-3	CASRKAGGSTDTQYF	TGTGCCAGCAGAAAAGCGGGAGGCAGCACAGATACGCAGTATTTT
.	TRBV11-2	.	TRBJ1-2	CASSSGDYGYTF	TGTGCCAGCTCCAGCGGTGACTATGGCTACACCTTC
.	TRBV5-1	.	TRBJ2-3	CASSLASSADTQYF	TGCGCCAGCAGCTTGGCGTCTAGCGCGGATACGCAGTATTTT
TRBD2	TRBV19	.	TRBJ2-1	CASTKLAGENEQFF	TGTGCCAGTACCAAACTAGCGGGAGAAAACGAGCAGTTCTTC
.	TRBV6-5	.	TRBJ2-3	CASSYSPYGVTDTQYF	TGTGCCAGCAGTTACTCTCCCTACGGGGTCACAGATACGCAGTATTTT
TRBD1	TRBV28	.	TRBJ2-5	CASSRADRVLQETQYF	TGTGCCAGCAGTCGGGCGGACAGGGTACTCCAAGAGACCCAGTACTTC
.	TRBV6-6	once	TRBJ2-6	CASSSHGSSGANVLTF	TGTGCCAGCAGTTCCCACGGGAGCTCTGGGGCCAACGTCCTGACTTTC
TRBD2	TRBV7-3	.	TRBJ2-1	CASMIAGGDEQFF	TGTGCCAGCATGATAGCGGGAGGAGATGAGCAGTTCTTC
.	TRBV18	once	TRBJ1-2	CASSTDRGNYGYTF	TGTGCCAGCTCGACCGATCGGGGGAACTATGGCTACACCTTC
TRBD1	TRBV5-6	.	TRBJ2-7	CASSKGQPSYEQYF	TGTGCCAGCAGCAAGGGACAGCCCTCCTACGAGCAGTACTTC
.	TRBV6-6	.	TRBJ1-1	CASSYRDVNTEAFF	TGTGCCAGCAGTTACAGAGATGTGAACACTGAAGCTTTCTTT
.	TRBV7-9	.	TRBJ2-7	CASSTSGTNYEQYF	TGTGCCAGCAGCACATCCGGGACAAACTACGAGCAGTACTTC
.	TRBV28	.	TRBJ1-2	CASSLRRGEVGNYGYTF	TGTGCCAGCAGTTTACGCCGGGGGGAGGTGGGGAACTATGGCTACACCTTC
.	TRBV29-1	.	TRBJ2-1	CSVEDERSYNEQFF	TGCAGCGTTGAAGATGAACGCAGCTACAATGAGCAGTTCTTC
.	TRBV6-1	.	TRBJ2-5	CASSPQGFGETQYF	TGTGCCAGCAGCCCCCAGGGGTTTGGAGAGACCCAGTACTTC
.	TRBV5-5	few	TRBJ1-1	CASSLQGSTEAFF	TGTGCCAGCAGCTTACAAGGGAGCACTGAAGCTTTCTTT
TRBD1	TRBV6-5	.	TRBJ1-2	CASRPGQNYGYTF	TGTGCCAGCAGGCCGGGACAGAACTATGGCTACACCTTC
TRBD2	TRBV7-8	.	TRBJ2-3	CASSLGLAGDMWEDTQYF	TGTGCCAGCAGCTTAGGACTAGCGGGAGATATGTGGGAGGATACGCAGTATTTT